The 23 T cell receptor beta chains reported below all come from one sample, sequenced in a study of CD8 T cells in ankylosing spondylitis. Study conclusions and caveats: Ankylosing spondylitis blood appeared to be characterized by a TCR beta motif of eight highly homologous variants.

One entry per CDR3 protein results from TCRdb running MiXCR on the 5' RACE reads. The data hold fewer than 400,000 distinct CDR3 sequences, with about 20% observed a single time. These receptors are not linked to any known antigen. Sequenced material: blood, either unsorted or a sorted T cell fraction (not recorded which). The receptor source for this set is a male donor with ankylosing spondylitis.

This chain links TRBV29-1 with TRBJ1-5; tentatively, D is TRBD1 (5 bases). From germline, CDR1 is SQVTM and CDR2 ANQGSEA. Trimming took off 6 bases at V and 5 bases at J, with 14 bases between the two ends. The CDR3 is 13 residues long. The CDR3 nucleotides are TGCAGCGTAGATACAGGAAAGGATCAGCCCCAGCATTTT. Protein: CSVDTGKDQPQHF. Filled out from reference TRBV29-1 and TRBJ1-5, the complete variable domain reads SAVISQKPSRDICQRGTSLTIQCQVDSQVTMMFWYRQQPGQSLTLIATANQGSEATYESGFVIDKFPISRPNLTFSTLTVSNMSPEDSSIYLCSVDTGKDQPQHFGDGTRLSIL.

As to this clonotype: Given a much more abundant clone one base away, this may be a read error. Because it lacks the conserved phenylalanine or tryptophan at the end, this CDR3 is likely a read error. The chain joins TRBV29-1 to TRBJ2-2, with D hard to call. Trimming took off 7 bases at V and 7 bases at J, with 13 bases between the two ends. CDR3 length: 12 residues. From germline, CDR1 is SQVTM and CDR2 ANQGSEA. The CDR3 here is CSAGPASGELFS. DNA for the CDR3: TGCAGCGCCGGGCCAGCTAGCGGGGAGCTGTTTTCT.

This sequence joins TRBV29-1 and TRBJ2-7; TRBD1 matches at 8 bases. CDR1 is SQVTM and CDR2 is ANQGSEA in the germline V gene. The CDR3 runs 17 residues. Unmatched junction bases numbered 12, after V lost 0 bases and J lost 2 bases. CDR3 bases: TGCAGCGTTGAAGATCTACGAGGGACAGGAAGGGCCTACGAGCAGTACTTC. It encodes CSVEDLRGTGRAYEQYF.

This clonotype was counted only a few times. The chain uses TRBV29-1 and TRBJ1-2, with 7 bases that match TRBD1. Germline assignment: CDR1 SQVTM and CDR2 ANQGSEA. The junction had 5 bases not matched to a gene; V was cut back by 6 bases and J by 4 bases. The CDR3 consists of 12 residues. The CDR3 loop reads CSVPGQTYGYTF. The CDR3 nucleotides read TGCAGCGTCCCGGGACAGACCTATGGCTACACCTTC.

Only a few counts were recorded for this clonotype. The chain combines TRBV5-1 with TRBJ1-2; D is uncertain. Germline V lookup: CDR1 SGHRS, CDR2 YFSETQ. The length of the CDR3 is 14 residues. The V end lost 1 base, the J end lost 3 bases, and 10 bases lay between the germline ends. In DNA, the CDR3 is TGCGCCAGCAGCTTGCTGACGGTCGACTATGGCTACACCTTC. Encoded protein: CASSLLTVDYGYTF. The entire variable domain, with the rest obtained from reference TRBV5-1 and TRBJ1-2, is as follows: KAGVTQTPRYLIKTRGQQVTLSCSPISGHRSVSWYQQTPGQGLQFLFEYFSETQRNKGNFPGRFSGRQFSNSRSEMNVSTLELGDSALYLCASSLLTVDYGYTFGSGTRLTVV.

This clonotype was counted at least ten times. The gene calls are TRBV5-1 and TRBJ2-1; D might be TRBD1 or TRBD2, each matching 5 bases. V shed 6 bases and J shed 5 bases, with 12 bases lying between them. The germline gives CDR1 SGHRS, CDR2 YFSETQ. CDR3 length equals 13 residues. The CDR3 nucleotides are TGCGCCAGCAACGACGGGACGGACAATGAGCAGTTCTTC. Translated: CASNDGTDNEQFF.

The chain is built from TRBV3-1 and TRBJ2-1; D not resolved. V was shortened by 0 bases and J by 3 bases, with 9 bases between the two germline ends. CDR1 and CDR2 from the germline V gene are LGHDT and YNNKEL (reference sequence). The CDR3 length is 15 residues. The CDR3 DNA reads as TGTGCCAGCAGCCAAGACATAAGGGACTACAATGAGCAGTTCTTC. This gives the protein CASSQDIRDYNEQFF.

This clonotype was recorded a few times. The gene calls are TRBV9 and TRBJ2-3; tentative D call: TRBD1 (5 bases). Germline loops: CDR1 SGDLS, CDR2 YYNGEE. The CDR3 totals 15 residues. Trimming left V 3 bases short and J 0 bases short, with 11 bases between. CDR3 protein: CASSGLRASTDTQYF. The CDR3 DNA follows: TGTGCCAGCAGCGGACTCAGGGCTAGCACAGATACGCAGTATTTT.

The table lists this clonotype with many counts. This chain links TRBV5-1 with TRBJ2-7; TRBD2 agrees at 10 bases. The junction had 3 bases not matched to a gene; V was cut back by 4 bases and J by 2 bases. Germline V gene lookup returns CDR1 SGHRS and CDR2 YFSETQ. The CDR3 has 14 amino acids. The CDR3 DNA reads as TGCGCCAGCAGCCGTAGCGGGAGGACCTACGAGCAGTACTTC. It codes for CASSRSGRTYEQYF.

This clonotype was seen at least ten times. The V gene is TRBV25-1, the J gene TRBJ2-7, with D possibly TRBD1 on 7 matching bases. V was pared by 5 bases and J by 4 bases, with 15 bases between. CDR1 is MGHDK and CDR2 is SYGVNS in the germline V gene. There are 14 residues in the CDR3. The CDR3 region is CASSLQGGGYEQYF. The CDR3 DNA is TGTGCCAGCAGTCTCCAGGGGGGTGGGTACGAGCAGTACTTC.

V and J are TRBV6-5 and TRBJ2-7; weak D call: TRBD2 (6 bases). CDR1 MNHEY and CDR2 SVGAGI come from the germline V gene. The CDR3 spans 12 residues. CDR3 sequence: CATRGFSYEQYF. For the CDR3, the DNA is TGTGCTACTCGGGGGTTTTCCTACGAGCAGTACTTC.

This clonotype was counted between two and nine times. This sequence joins TRBV6-1 and TRBJ2-3; TRBD2 matches 14 bases. Germline assignment: CDR1 MNHNS and CDR2 SASEGT. The CDR3 sequence is 15 residues long. The ends lost 5 bases at V and 4 bases at J; junction bases unmatched: 2. DNA for the CDR3: TGTGCCAGCAGTAGACTAGCGGGAGGGGCAGATACGCAGTATTTT. Translated, it gives CASSRLAGGADTQYF.

The rearrangement links TRBV7-2 to TRBJ1-1; D call uncertain. In germline, CDR1 is SGHTA, CDR2 FQGNSA. Trimming removed 3 bases from V and 2 bases from J, with 10 bases in between. CDR3 length: 14 residues. In nucleotides, the CDR3 is TGTGCCAGCAGCTTTTCAGGACCTAACACTGAAGCTTTCTTT. Protein sequence: CASSFSGPNTEAFF.

CDR3 residues: CSVDRAGTGDGNTIYF. The DNA of the CDR3 is TGCAGCGTTGACAGAGCCGGGACAGGGGACGGAAACACCATATATTTT. The gene calls are TRBV29-1 and TRBJ1-3; the match to TRBD1 covers 10 bases. V trimming: 3 bases; J trimming: 4 bases; junction bases outside the gene matches: 9. Germline values: CDR1 SQVTM, CDR2 ANQGSEA. The CDR3 spans 16 residues.

This clonotype occurred many times. The chain is built from TRBV5-1 and TRBJ1-1, with D hard to call. There are 15 residues in the CDR3. Per the germline V gene, CDR1 is SGHRS and CDR2 is YFSETQ. The V end was cut by 0 bases, the J end by 0 bases, with 9 bases between. CDR3 protein: CASSLGVTVNTEAFF. CDR3 DNA: TGCGCCAGCAGCTTGGGTGTCACGGTGAACACTGAAGCTTTCTTT.

The chain links TRBV21-1 to TRBJ2-1; TRBD1, the D gene given by the table, was not confirmed from the DNA. TRBV21-1 is recorded as a pseudogene. The CDR3 loop spans 17 amino acids. The CDR3 nucleotides read TGTGCCAGCAGCAAGGAGGTGGGGTGTAAACTCCTGGGAGAGCAGTTCTTC. As protein: CASSKEVGCKLLGEQFF.

In this sample, this clonotype turned up a few times. The gene calls are TRBV20-1 and TRBJ1-1; the D gene is possibly TRBD1 (5 bases). Per the germline V gene, CDR1 is DFQATT and CDR2 is SNEGSKA (reference sequence). The CDR3 extends over 12 amino acids. Trimming took 6 bases from V and 7 from J, leaving 15 bases between them. DNA of the CDR3: TGCAGTGCCGCCAGGAGGGGAGGTGAAGCTTTCTTT. Amino acids: CSAARRGGEAFF.

The DNA of the CDR3 is TGCAGTGCAGAGGTGACAGGGCCCTACGAGCAGTACTTC. Residues: CSAEVTGPYEQYF. The chain links TRBV20-1 to TRBJ2-7; 7 bases line up with TRBD1. V lost 6 bases and J lost 2; bases outside the gene matches: 7. The CDR3 consists of 13 residues. Per germline, CDR1 DFQATT and CDR2 SNEGSKA (reference sequence).

This clonotype was recorded once. V gene TRBV11-3 combines with J gene TRBJ2-1; 13 bases map to TRBD2. Germline V gives CDR1 SGHNT, CDR2 YENEEA. The CDR3 has 15 amino acids. The junction had 6 bases not matched to a gene; V was cut back by 5 bases and J by 8 bases. The CDR3 DNA reads as TGTGCCAGCAGCCGCGGGACTAGCGGGACCCATGAGCAGTTCTTC. Protein sequence: CASSRGTSGTHEQFF.

In this sample, this clonotype turned up many times. The chain is built from TRBV5-1 and TRBJ2-6; D gene ambiguous. Germline V gene sequence: CDR1 SGHRS, CDR2 YFSETQ. CDR3 length equals 15 residues. V lost 2 bases and J 2 bases, leaving 8 bases between the germline ends. The DNA for the CDR3 is TGCGCCAGCAGCTTTGGGTTTGCTGGGGCCAACGTCCTGACTTTC. Its translation is CASSFGFAGANVLTF.

The rearrangement links TRBV28 to TRBJ1-2, with D unclear. The CDR3 spans 11 residues. The V end lost 2 bases, the J end lost 8 bases, and 6 bases lay between the germline ends. CDR1 is MDHEN, CDR2 SYDVKM, per germline. CDR3 loop: CASSLLGGYTF. The DNA for the CDR3 is TGTGCCAGCAGTTTACTAGGGGGCTACACCTTC.

This clonotype has just a few counts. V gene TRBV7-6 combines with J gene TRBJ2-1; TRBD2 is a possible D gene (5 bases). With 0 bases removed from V and 6 bases from J, the gap between germline ends came to 15 bases. The CDR3 length is 16 residues. Germline-derived CDR1 and CDR2 are SGHVS and FNYEAQ. The CDR3 DNA is TGTGCCAGCAGCTTAGCGGAGGCTAGTGGAATCAATGAGCAGTTCTTC. This sequence encodes CASSLAEASGINEQFF.

The V and J genes are TRBV11-3 and TRBJ2-1, with a tentative D call TRBD1 (6 bases). Trimming left V 8 bases short and J 2 bases short, with 13 bases between. Germline V gives CDR1 SGHNT, CDR2 YENEEA. CDR3 length: 14 residues. The CDR3 region has the DNA TGTGCCAGCGAACCCAGGGGCGCCTACAATGAGCAGTTCTTC. This codes for CASEPRGAYNEQFF.